This T cell receptor beta chain was sequenced in a study of T cell responses to AZD1222 COVID-19 vaccine. Per germline, CDR1 MNHEY and CDR2 SVGAGI. This CDR3 contains 15 residues. V was pared by 8 bases and J by 3 bases, with 4 bases of the junction left unmatched. The repertoire was sequenced with immunoSEQ multiplex PCR; TCRdb's copy has only in-frame clones and lacks some. The table records approximately 120,000 clones, about 87% of them present only once. The material was peripheral blood, obtained on day 0 of AZD1222 vaccination. This TCR came from an adult in good health. The rearrangement joins TRBV6-5 to TRBJ1-4; TRBD1 matches at 12 bases. CDR3 in amino acids: CASLGQGAPNEKLFF. The CDR3 DNA sequence: TGTGCCAGCTTGGGACAGGGGGCACCTAATGAAAAACTGTTTTTT.